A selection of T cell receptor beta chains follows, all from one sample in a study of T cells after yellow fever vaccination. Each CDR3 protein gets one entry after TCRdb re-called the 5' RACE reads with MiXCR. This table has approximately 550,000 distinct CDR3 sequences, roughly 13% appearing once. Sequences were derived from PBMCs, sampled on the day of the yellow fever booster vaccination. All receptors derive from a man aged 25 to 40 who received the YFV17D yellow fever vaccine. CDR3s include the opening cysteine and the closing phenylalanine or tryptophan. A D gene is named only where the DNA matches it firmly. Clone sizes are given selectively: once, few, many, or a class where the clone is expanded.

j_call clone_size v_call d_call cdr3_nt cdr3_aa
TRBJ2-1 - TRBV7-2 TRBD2 TGTGCCAGCAGCTTAGAGACTAGCCGCTACAATGAGCAGTTCTTC CASSLETSRYNEQFF
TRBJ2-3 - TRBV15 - TGTGCCACCAGCAGAGATCGGCGGAATACGCAGTATTTT CATSRDRRNTQYF
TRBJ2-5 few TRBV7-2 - TGTGCCAGCAGCGCCCCTTTGGGGAGTCAAGAGACCCAGTACTTC CASSAPLGSQETQYF
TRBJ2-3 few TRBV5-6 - TGTGCCAGCAGCTTGGCCTCCGACACAGATACGCAGTATTTT CASSLASDTDTQYF
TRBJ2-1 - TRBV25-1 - TGTGCCAGCAGTGATGGGAGAGCGAGACCCTACAATGAGCAGTTCTTC CASSDGRARPYNEQFF
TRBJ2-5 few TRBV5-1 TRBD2 TGCGCCAGCAGCTTGGCGTCTAGCGGGAACCAAGAGACCCAGTACTTC CASSLASSGNQETQYF
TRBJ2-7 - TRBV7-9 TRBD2 TGTGCCAGCAGCTTTGGACTAGCGGAACGGGAGCAGTACTTC CASSFGLAEREQYF
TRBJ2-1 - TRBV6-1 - TGTGCCAGCGGTCGAGCGAGAGCTTTCTACAATGAGCAGTTCTTC CASGRARAFYNEQFF
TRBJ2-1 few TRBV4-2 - TGTGCCAGCAGCCAAGAAGCGTCTAGCTCCTACAATGAGCAGTTCTTC CASSQEASSSYNEQFF
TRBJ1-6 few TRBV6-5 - TGTGCCAGCAGTTACCATCCAGGTTTTTATTCACCCCTCCACTTT CASSYHPGFYSPLHF
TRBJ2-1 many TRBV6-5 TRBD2 TGTGCCAGCACCTCGGAAGGAGGACTAGTTGAGCAGTTCTTC CASTSEGGLVEQFF
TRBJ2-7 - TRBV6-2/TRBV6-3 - TGTGCCAGCAGTTACTCGAATCCAGCCCGGGCAGCAGTCGGCGAGCAGTACTTC CASSYSNPARAAVGEQYF
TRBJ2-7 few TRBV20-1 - TGCAGTGCTAGAGACGAGCAGGGGGGAACCTACGAGCAGTACTTC CSARDEQGGTYEQYF